The 18 T cell receptor beta chains presented below share a single source sample, sequenced in a study of response to subunit inactivated influenza vaccine. One entry per CDR3 protein, called by TCRdb with MiXCR from the RT-PCR reads. The data hold more than 550,000 distinct CDR3 sequences, with around 11% observed a single time. These same records also appear under a second study, on T cells expressing NK-cell markers. That report adds: In generating TCR beta cDNA, 5'RACE template switching with UMIs was used.

The source material was PBMCs from blood, sampled on the day of vaccination. All receptors derive from a man between 45 and 60 years old who received an inactivated influenza vaccine.

The chain combines TRBV6-2 or TRBV6-3 with TRBJ2-1; D is ambiguous. The CDR3 loop spans 16 amino acids. Per the germline V gene, CDR1 is MNHEY and CDR2 is SVGEGT. Trimming left V 10 bases short and J 0 bases short, with 19 bases between. CDR3 in DNA: TGTGCCATCCGACAATCCCCGTATCGCTCCTACAATGAGCAGTTCTTC. It codes for CAIRQSPYRSYNEQFF.

This clonotype was seen a handful of times. The chain couples TRBV11-3 to TRBJ2-5; the match to TRBD1 covers 8 bases. Germline assignment: CDR1 SGHNT and CDR2 YENEEA. The V gene end was trimmed by 1 base and the J gene end by 3 bases; junction bases not matched to a gene: 10. This CDR3 is built from 17 residues. The CDR3 region is CASSLGLTTGVEETQYF. CDR3 coding DNA: TGTGCCAGCAGCTTAGGCCTGACGACAGGGGTCGAAGAGACCCAGTACTTC. Drawing the rest from reference TRBV11-3 and TRBJ2-5, the complete variable domain is EAGVVQSPRYKIIEKKQPVAFWCNPISGHNTLYWYLQNLGQGPELLIRYENEEAVDDSQLPKDRFSAERLKGVDSTLKIQPAELGDSAVYLCASSLGLTTGVEETQYFGPGTRLLVL.

This clonotype was seen at least ten times. The chain recombines TRBV20-1 with TRBJ2-7; 15 bases are shared with TRBD2. V gave up 5 bases and J gave up 6 bases; unmatched junction bases: 8. The CDR3 extends over 15 amino acids. The germline gives CDR1 DFQATT, CDR2 SNEGSKA (reference sequence). The CDR3 is CSAANSGLAGGEQYF. CDR3 coding DNA: TGCAGTGCTGCAAACTCGGGACTAGCGGGAGGCGAGCAGTACTTC.

In its sample, this clonotype was seen a few times. V and J are TRBV12-3 or TRBV12-4 and TRBJ2-5; D could derive from TRBD1 or TRBD2 (6 bases each). The V and J ends lost 2 bases and 4 bases respectively, with 20 bases between them. The CDR3 is 17 amino acids. The CDR3 reads CASSLSSGRGGGETQYF. The DNA of the CDR3 is TGTGCCAGCAGTTTAAGTTCGGGCAGGGGAGGAGGAGAGACCCAGTACTTC.

This clonotype has just a few counts. This chain uses TRBV7-2 with TRBJ2-7, with 7 bases identical to TRBD2. Germline V gene lookup returns CDR1 SGHTA and CDR2 FQGNSA. With V trimmed by 2 bases and J by 1 base, 5 bases remained unmatched. The CDR3 has 15 residues. The CDR3 region has the DNA TGTGCCAGCAGCTTATTGTGGGAGGGGTCCTACGAGCAGTACTTC. Amino acid sequence: CASSLLWEGSYEQYF.

This chain joins TRBV3-1 and TRBJ2-6; 7 bases match TRBD1. V dropped 4 bases and J dropped 2; count of bases not matched to a gene: 14. The CDR3 has 19 amino acids. Germline lookup yields CDR1 LGHDT and CDR2 YNNKEL (reference sequence). In DNA, the CDR3 is TGTGCCAGCAGCCCCCTCCTGGGACAGACGACCCCTGGGGCCAACGTCCTGACTTTC. This translates into CASSPLLGQTTPGANVLTF.

This clonotype is a singleton in its sample. The V gene is TRBV10-3, the J gene TRBJ2-1; a weak D match, TRBD2 (5 bases). V was trimmed by 3 bases and J by 0 bases, leaving 15 bases between them. Germline V gives CDR1 ENHRY, CDR2 SYGVKD. The CDR3 sequence is 17 residues long. The CDR3: CAISDQNRRGSYNEQFF. The DNA of the CDR3 is TGTGCCATCAGTGACCAGAATAGACGGGGCTCCTACAATGAGCAGTTCTTC.

This clonotype showed up just a few times. The gene calls are TRBV2 and TRBJ1-2, with 7 bases identical to TRBD1. J gave up 0 bases and V 6 bases, and 19 bases lay outside the gene matches. Germline V gene lookup returns CDR1 SNHLY and CDR2 FYNNEI. The CDR3 is made up of 19 amino acids. CDR3 amino acids: CASSPYGMTGPKSNYGYTF. DNA for the CDR3: TGTGCCAGCAGCCCTTACGGGATGACAGGGCCGAAGTCTAACTATGGCTACACCTTC.

This clonotype came up a few times. The gene calls are TRBV5-1 and TRBJ1-1; TRBD1 aligns across 8 bases. The CDR3 is 15 amino acids. CDR1 and CDR2 (germline): SGHRS, YFSETQ. Trimming took 2 bases from V and 4 from J; bases not matched to a gene: 7. In nucleotides, the CDR3 is TGCGCCAGCAGCTTAGACCAGGGGGCGTCCACTGAAGCTTTCTTT. This codes for CASSLDQGASTEAFF.

This chain uses TRBV29-1 with TRBJ2-1; 8 nucleotides match TRBD2. The germline V gene encodes CDR1 SQVTM and CDR2 ANQGSEA. The CDR3 spans 14 residues. Losses at the gene ends were 4 bases for V and 1 base for J; bases not matched to a gene: 3. CDR3 protein: CSVAGGPSYNEQFF. DNA for the CDR3: TGCAGCGTTGCGGGAGGGCCTTCCTACAATGAGCAGTTCTTC.

There are a few counts of this clonotype. V is TRBV19 and J is TRBJ2-7; D gene uncertain. V dropped 10 bases and J dropped 4 bases, with 14 bases sitting between them. Germline-derived CDR1 and CDR2 are LNHDA and SQIVND (reference sequence). CDR3 length: 12 residues. Here the CDR3 DNA reads TGTGCCACCAGTGGGAATCAGTACGAGCAGTACTTC. Translation: CATSGNQYEQYF.

The rearrangement links TRBV28 to TRBJ2-7; 10 bases map to TRBD1. The CDR3 spans 17 residues. Germline V gives CDR1 MDHEN, CDR2 SYDVKM. The J segment lost 1 base and the V segment lost 4 bases, leaving 10 bases of the junction unmatched. The CDR3 region has the DNA TGTGCCAGCAGTTCCCCTCTGGACAGGGGGATTTCCTACGAGCAGTACTTC. It is translated as CASSSPLDRGISYEQYF.

This clonotype came up many times. The J gene is TRBJ2-2, the V gene TRBV5-5, with D perhaps TRBD2 (5 bases). The CDR3 contains 14 residues. Trimming removed 1 base at V and 6 bases at J, with 10 bases between. The germline CDR1 and CDR2 sequences are SGHKS and YYEKEE (reference sequence). The CDR3 protein is CASSLKGGSGELFF. CDR3 DNA: TGTGCCAGCAGCTTGAAAGGCGGGTCCGGGGAGCTGTTTTTT.

This CDR3 reads CATSRAPPNEQFF. The CDR3 DNA reads TGTGCCACCAGCAGGGCTCCACCCAATGAGCAGTTCTTC. This chain links TRBV15 with TRBJ2-1; D is unclear. Germline V lookup: CDR1 LNHNV, CDR2 YYDKDF (reference sequence). The ends were cut back, 3 bases at V and 6 bases at J, with 9 bases in the middle. The CDR3 extends over 13 amino acids.

This clonotype has at least ten counts. V gene TRBV29-1 combines with J gene TRBJ2-5, with D perhaps TRBD1 (5 bases). Trimming pared 3 bases from V and 2 bases from J, leaving 13 bases between. The CDR3 is 14 residues long. From germline, CDR1 is SQVTM and CDR2 ANQGSEA. CDR3 bases: TGCAGCGTTGACGTGCCAGGGATTCAAGAGACCCAGTACTTC. Protein: CSVDVPGIQETQYF.

The V call is TRBV18, the J call TRBJ2-3, with D tentatively TRBD1 (6 bases). Deletions cut 4 bases from V and 0 bases from J, with 17 bases between. In germline, CDR1 is KGHSH, CDR2 LQKENI. CDR3 length: 17 residues. The CDR3 protein is CASSRVPGTYSTDTQYF. The CDR3 DNA sequence: TGTGCCAGCTCACGCGTCCCTGGGACATATAGCACAGATACGCAGTATTTT.

The sample holds a few counts of this clonotype. The chain has TRBV28 and TRBJ1-1; D not resolved. Trimming cost V 3 bases and J 9 bases, with 8 bases left between them. The CDR3 is 11 residues long. Germline CDR1 reads MDHEN; CDR2 reads SYDVKM. This CDR3 is CASSFLAKAFF. In DNA, the CDR3 is TGTGCCAGCAGTTTTTTAGCCAAAGCTTTCTTT.

The CDR3 region is CASSEGRYGYTF. The CDR3 DNA is TGTGCCAGCAGTGAAGGCAGATATGGCTACACCTTC. This chain joins TRBV6-1 and TRBJ1-2; no firm D call. The germline V and J ends were trimmed by 1 base and 5 bases, with 5 bases remaining between them. Germline CDR1 and CDR2: MNHNS and SASEGT. The CDR3 spans 12 residues.